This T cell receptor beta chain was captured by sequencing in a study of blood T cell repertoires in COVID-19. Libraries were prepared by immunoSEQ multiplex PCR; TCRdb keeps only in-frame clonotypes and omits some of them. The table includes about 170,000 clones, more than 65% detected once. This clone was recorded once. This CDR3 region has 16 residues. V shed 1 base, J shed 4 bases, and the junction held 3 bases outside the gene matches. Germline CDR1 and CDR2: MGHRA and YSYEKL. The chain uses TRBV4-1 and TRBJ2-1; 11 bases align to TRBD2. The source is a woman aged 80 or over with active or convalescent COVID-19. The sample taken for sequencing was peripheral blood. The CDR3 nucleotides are TGCGCCAGCAGCCAAGTAGCGGGAGGGTCTTACAATGAGCAGTTCTTC. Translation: CASSQVAGGSYNEQFF.